In its sample, the clone carrying this T cell receptor beta chain was seen once. As yet, its antigen is unknown. This entry is derived from a study of PD-1 blockade in classical Hodgkin lymphoma. General observations from the study: Undefined causes, possibly disease activity or prior therapy, underlie the repertoire differences. Newly diagnosed patients and complete responders had comparable diversity at baseline. CD4+ TCR diversity, unlike CD8+, rose significantly by C4D1.

The CDR3 runs to 13 residues. The germline V gene has CDR1 SEHNR and CDR2 FQNEAQ (reference sequence). The V segment lost 3 bases and the J segment 8 bases; nucleotides outside the gene matches: 2. Only in-frame clones appear in the TCRdb table, and some are missing; sequencing was by immunoSEQ multiplex PCR. The sample holds roughly 47,000 clones; roughly 75% are singletons and the top ten take 22%. Each patient's relapse followed autologous stem cell transplantation, and brentuximab vedotin exposure varied. The clonotype was recovered from a human donor with classical Hodgkin lymphoma. The specimen comprised peripheral blood mononuclear cells (PBMCs), sampled before the second cycle of nivolumab. V usage is TRBV7-9 and J usage is TRBJ1-3; 9 positions match TRBD1. The CDR3 DNA follows: TGTGCCAGCAGCTTGACAGGGGGACACACCATATATTTT. It specifies CASSLTGGHTIYF.